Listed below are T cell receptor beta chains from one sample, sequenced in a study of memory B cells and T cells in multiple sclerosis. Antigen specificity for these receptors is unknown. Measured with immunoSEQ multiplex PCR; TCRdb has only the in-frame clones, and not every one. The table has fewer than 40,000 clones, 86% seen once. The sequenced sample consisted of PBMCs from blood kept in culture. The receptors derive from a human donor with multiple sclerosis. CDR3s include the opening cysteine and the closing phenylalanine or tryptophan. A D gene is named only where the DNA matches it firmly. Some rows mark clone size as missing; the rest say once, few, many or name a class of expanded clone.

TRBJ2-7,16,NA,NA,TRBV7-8,TGTGCCAGCAGCTTAGGATTGTCTTCAGAAGGCTACGAGCAGTACTTC,CASSLGLSSEGYEQYF
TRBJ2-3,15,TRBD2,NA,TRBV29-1,TGCAGCGTTGAAGGGACTAGCGGGGCCACAGATACGCAGTATTTT,CSVEGTSGATDTQYF
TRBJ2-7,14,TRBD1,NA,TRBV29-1,TGCAGCGTTGCGGGGACAGACTTTCCCTACGAGCAGTACTTC,CSVAGTDFPYEQYF
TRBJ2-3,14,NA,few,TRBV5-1,TGCGCCAGCAGCTTGGCCGGGGCGGCAGATACGCAGTATTTT,CASSLAGAADTQYF
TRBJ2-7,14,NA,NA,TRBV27,TGTGCCAGCAGACTAAGGTCCGGGAAATACGAGCAGTACTTC,CASRLRSGKYEQYF
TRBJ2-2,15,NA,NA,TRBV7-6,TGTGCCAGCATCCCGGACGGAATAAACACCGGGGAGCTGTTTTTT,CASIPDGINTGELFF
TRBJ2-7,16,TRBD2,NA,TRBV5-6,TGTGCCAGCAGCTTGAGGACTAGCGCCCTAGGTAGCGAGCAGTACTTC,CASSLRTSALGSEQYF
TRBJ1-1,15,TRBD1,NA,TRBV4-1,TGCGCCAGCAGCCTATGGACAGGGGAGGGAACTGAAGCTTTCTTT,CASSLWTGEGTEAFF
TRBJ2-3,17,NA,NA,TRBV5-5,TGTGCCAGCAGCTTGAGGGGGCTAGCGGCTTCCACAGATACGCAGTATTTT,CASSLRGLAASTDTQYF
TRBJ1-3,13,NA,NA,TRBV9,TGTGCCAGCAGCGTTGCCTCTGGAAACACCATATATTTT,CASSVASGNTIYF
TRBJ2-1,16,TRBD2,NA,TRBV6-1,TGTGCCAGCAGTGAATTTGTAGCGGGGCTCCCCAATGAGCAGTTCTTC,CASSEFVAGLPNEQFF
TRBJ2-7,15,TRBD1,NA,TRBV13,TGTGCCAGCAGCCCCATGAGTGGACAGGCCTACGAGCAGTACTTC,CASSPMSGQAYEQYF
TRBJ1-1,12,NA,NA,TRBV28,TGTGCCAGCAGTTTTGGGTGGGCTGAAGCTTTCTTT,CASSFGWAEAFF
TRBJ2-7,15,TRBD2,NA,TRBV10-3,TGTGCCATCAGGGGGACTAGCGGGAGAGCCTACGAGCAGTACTTC,CAIRGTSGRAYEQYF
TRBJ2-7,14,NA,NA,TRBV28,TGTGCCAGCACCGAACGCAGGAGCTCCTACGAGCAGTACTTC,CASTERRSSYEQYF
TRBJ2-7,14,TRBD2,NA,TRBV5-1,TGCGCCAGCAGCGGAACGGGACTAGTTGACGAGCAGTACTTC,CASSGTGLVDEQYF
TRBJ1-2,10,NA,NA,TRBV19,TGTGCCAGTAGCGGATATGGCTACACCTTC,CASSGYGYTF
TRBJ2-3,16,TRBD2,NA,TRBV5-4,TGTGCCAGCACCCCAAGCGGGGGGCATAAGATGGATACGCAGTATTTT,CASTPSGGHKMDTQYF
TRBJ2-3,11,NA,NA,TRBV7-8,TGTGCCAGCAGCCGTTGGGATACGCAGTATTTT,CASSRWDTQYF
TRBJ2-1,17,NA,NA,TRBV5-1,TGCGCCAGCAGCTTTGATGGGGAGGCCGTCTCCTACAATGAGCAGTTCTTC,CASSFDGEAVSYNEQFF
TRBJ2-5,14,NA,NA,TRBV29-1,TGCAGCGTAGCCACAGGGAGCCGTAAAGAGACCCAGTACTTC,CSVATGSRKETQYF
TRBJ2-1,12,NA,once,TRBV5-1,TGCGCCAGCAGTCCCGACTACAATGAGCAGTTCTTC,CASSPDYNEQFF
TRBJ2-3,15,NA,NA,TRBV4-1,TGCGCCAGCAGCCATATGACAGCTAGCACAGATACGCAGTATTTT,CASSHMTASTDTQYF
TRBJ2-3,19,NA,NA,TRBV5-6,TGTGCCAGCACCCCCGGGGGGGACAGGGCCCATTCAGTCCAAGATACGCAGTATTTT,CASTPGGDRAHSVQDTQYF
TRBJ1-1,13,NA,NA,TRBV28,TGTGCCAGCAGTCTCTCACCCATCCCTGAAGCTTTCTTT,CASSLSPIPEAFF
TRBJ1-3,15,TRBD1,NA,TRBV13,TGTGCCAGCAGCGGGGACAGGGTCTCTGGAAACACCATATATTTT,CASSGDRVSGNTIYF
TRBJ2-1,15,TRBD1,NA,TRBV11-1,TGTGCCAGCAGCTTGGCCGGGACAGGATGGTATGAGCAGTTCTTC,CASSLAGTGWYEQFF
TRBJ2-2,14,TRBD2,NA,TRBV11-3,TGTGCCAGCAGCTTGAGCGGGGTCACCGGGGAGCTGTTTTTT,CASSLSGVTGELFF
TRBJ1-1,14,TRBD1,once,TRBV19,TGTGCCAGTAGTCCGGACAGGGGGAACACTGAAGCTTTCTTT,CASSPDRGNTEAFF
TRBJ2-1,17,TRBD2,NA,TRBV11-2,TGTGCCAGCAGCTTAGAAACCCTAGCGGGGGTTGACAATGAGCAGTTCTTC,CASSLETLAGVDNEQFF
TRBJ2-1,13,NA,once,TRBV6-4,TGTGCCAGCAGGGGGGATTGGGACAATGAGCAGTTCTTC,CASRGDWDNEQFF
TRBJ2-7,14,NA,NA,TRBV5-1,TGCGCCAGCAGCTTGGCGGGCACCACCTACGAGCAGTACTTC,CASSLAGTTYEQYF
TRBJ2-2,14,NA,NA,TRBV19,TGTGCCAGTAAGAATCGGAGGGACACCGGGGAGCTGTTTTTT,CASKNRRDTGELFF
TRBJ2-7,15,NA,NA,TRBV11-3,TGTGCCAGCAGCTTAAGTTGGGGGCCGTCCTACGAGCAGTACTTC,CASSLSWGPSYEQYF
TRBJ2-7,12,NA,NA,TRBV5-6,TGTGCCAGCAGCTTCGGACAGTACGAGCAGTACTTC,CASSFGQYEQYF
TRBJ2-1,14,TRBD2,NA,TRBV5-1,TGCGCCAGCAGCCCCAGCAATAGCGGGAGGGCGGGAATCTTC,CASSPSNSGRAGIF
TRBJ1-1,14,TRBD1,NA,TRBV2,TGTGCCAGCAGGGGGACAGGAATAAACACTGAAGCTTTCTTT,CASRGTGINTEAFF
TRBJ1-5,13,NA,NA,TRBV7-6,TGTGCCAGCAGCTTTAACAGCAATCAGCCCCAGCATTTT,CASSFNSNQPQHF
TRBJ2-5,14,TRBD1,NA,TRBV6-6,TGTGCCAGCAGCAGGGCTAGGGGGCTAGAGACCCAGTACTTC,CASSRARGLETQYF
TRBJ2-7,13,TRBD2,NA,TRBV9,TGTGCCAGCAGCGGCGGGAGGACGGACGAGCAGTACTTC,CASSGGRTDEQYF
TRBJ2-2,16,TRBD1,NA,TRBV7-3,TGTGCCAGCAGCTTACATCCAGGGGGCAGGACCGGGGAGCTGTTTTTT,CASSLHPGGRTGELFF
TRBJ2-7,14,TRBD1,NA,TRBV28,TGTGCCAGCAGTTTACTGGACAGGGGGTATGAGCAGTACTTC,CASSLLDRGYEQYF
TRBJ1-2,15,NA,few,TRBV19,TGTGCCAGTAGTATATCGGCCAGGGGAGTAGATGGCTACACCTTC,CASSISARGVDGYTF
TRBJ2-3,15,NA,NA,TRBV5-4,TGTGCCAGCAGCCCGGACATAGGGAATACAGATACGCAGTATTTT,CASSPDIGNTDTQYF
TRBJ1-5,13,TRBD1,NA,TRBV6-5,TGTACCAGCAGCCAACAGGGGACTCAGCCCCAGCATTTT,CTSSQQGTQPQHF
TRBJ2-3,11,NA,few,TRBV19,TGTGCCAGTAGTATTCCGGGGGAACAGTATTTT,CASSIPGEQYF
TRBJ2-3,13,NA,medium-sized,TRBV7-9,TGTGCCAGCAGCGGGTGGTACACAGATACGCAGTATTTT,CASSGWYTDTQYF
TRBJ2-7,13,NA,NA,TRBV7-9,TGTGCCAGCAGCTCCCAACCTCCCTACGAGCAGTACTTC,CASSSQPPYEQYF
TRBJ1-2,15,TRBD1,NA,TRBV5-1,TGCGCCAGCAGCCCGACAGGGTCGGCCCTATATGGCTACACCTTC,CASSPTGSALYGYTF
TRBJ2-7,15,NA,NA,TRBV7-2,TGTGCCAGCAGCTTAGTTGGCGGGGCTCAGGTCGAGCAGTACTTC,CASSLVGGAQVEQYF
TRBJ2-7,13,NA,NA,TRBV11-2,TGTGCCAGCAGCTTAGAGTGGGGATCCGAGCAGTACTTC,CASSLEWGSEQYF
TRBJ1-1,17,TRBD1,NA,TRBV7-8,TGTGCCAGCAGCTCCTCTAGACCTGACAGGGAGAACACTGAAGCTTTCTTT,CASSSSRPDRENTEAFF
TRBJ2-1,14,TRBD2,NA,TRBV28,TGTGCCAGCAGTTTAGAGCGGGAGCTACATGAGCAGTTCTTC,CASSLERELHEQFF
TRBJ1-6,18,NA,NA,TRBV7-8,TGTGCCAGCAGCTTAGGTCCGAGGGAAAGTGCTCGTTATTCACCCCTCCACTTT,CASSLGPRESARYSPLHF
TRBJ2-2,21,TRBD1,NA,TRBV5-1,TGCGCCAGCAGCTTGTTGGGTGGCCCTGACCTGACAGGGGCGAACACCGGGGAGCTGTTTTTT,CASSLLGGPDLTGANTGELFF